This entry lists 7 T cell receptor beta chains sequenced from one sample in a study of T cell changes during pregnancy in multiple sclerosis. Profiled with immunoSEQ multiplex PCR; TCRdb holds only in-frame clones, not every one. This table has about 67,000 clones, approximately 93% appearing once. The specimen was peripheral blood, collected in the second trimester of pregnancy. Source of these receptors: a female donor with multiple sclerosis, enrolled in a pregnancy study.

The V gene is TRBV11-3, the J gene TRBJ2-7; TRBD1 matches at 10 bases. Trimming at V came to 3 bases and at J to 2 bases, leaving 4 bases not matched to a gene. Germline V gives CDR1 SGHNT, CDR2 YENEEA. The length of the CDR3 is 15 residues. CDR3 DNA sequence: TGTGCCAGCAGCTTCCGGGACAGGGGCGCCTACGAGCAGTACTTC. Protein: CASSFRDRGAYEQYF.

V gene TRBV27 combines with J gene TRBJ1-1, with D uncertain. V was cut by 2 bases and J by 3 bases, with 13 bases left in between. Germline V gene lookup returns CDR1 MNHEY and CDR2 SMNVEV (reference sequence). The CDR3 is 15 amino acids. The CDR3 protein is CASSLKLGGDTEAFF. In nucleotides, the CDR3 is TGTGCCAGCAGTTTAAAACTGGGAGGAGACACTGAAGCTTTCTTT.

The chain couples TRBV6-1 to TRBJ1-2; D not certain. The CDR3 consists of 13 residues. V was shortened by 9 bases and J by 5 bases, with 16 bases between the two germline ends. CDR1 and CDR2 from the germline V gene are MNHNS and SASEGT. The CDR3 bases are TGTGCCAGTCGGGGAGCGGCAGCTTATGGCTACACCTTC. It encodes CASRGAAAYGYTF.

The V call is TRBV18, the J call TRBJ1-1; possible D gene TRBD1, 5 bases. CDR1 KGHSH and CDR2 LQKENI come from the germline V gene. V lost 10 bases and J lost 1, with 13 bases in between. The CDR3 is made up of 13 amino acids. CDR3 protein: CATLETENTEAFF. In nucleotides, the CDR3 is TGTGCCACCCTAGAGACAGAGAACACTGAAGCTTTCTTT.

This chain links TRBV4-3 with TRBJ1-5; perhaps TRBD1 as D (5 bases). Germline loops: CDR1 LGHNA, CDR2 YSLEER. CDR3 length: 20 residues. V dropped 0 bases and J dropped 0 bases, with 21 bases sitting between them. The CDR3 region is CASSQDLRGATGYSNQPQHF. The CDR3 DNA follows: TGCGCCAGCAGCCAAGATTTAAGGGGCGCAACGGGCTATAGCAATCAGCCCCAGCATTTT.

This clone was seen a single time. The rearrangement links TRBV2 to TRBJ2-7, with TRBD1 identical over 7 bases. This CDR3 is 13 amino acids long. Germline V gives CDR1 SNHLY, CDR2 FYNNEI. V shed 4 bases, J shed 7 bases, and the junction held 7 bases outside the gene matches. The CDR3 DNA follows: TGTGCCAGCAGTGGAGGGACAGTTAGGGAGCAGTACTTC. This codes for CASSGGTVREQYF.

The rearrangement uses TRBV7-2 and TRBJ1-1, with unresolved D. The CDR3 spans 15 residues. CDR1 and CDR2 (germline): SGHTA, FQGNSA. V shed 1 base and J shed 1 base, with 10 bases lying between them. This CDR3 is CASSLETDPNTEAFF. The CDR3 bases are TGTGCCAGCAGCTTAGAAACAGACCCGAACACTGAAGCTTTCTTT.